This T cell receptor (beta chain) was obtained from a study of blood T cell repertoires in COVID-19. Study details: There were acute and convalescent COVID-19 samples, and they came from the United States, Italy and Spain. PBMCs, B-cell-depleted T cells, or T cells were the source of the cDNA or gDNA that made up the material.

Here immunoSEQ multiplex PCR was the method, and the copy in TCRdb shows in-frame clones only, minus some. This sample carries under 500,000 clones, around 90% of them seen once, and the ten largest clones take about 2%. Study members were between about 18 and 95 years old and lived in about two dozen US regions. Cohort assignment relied on participant-reported clinical history. The germline gives CDR1 SGHRS, CDR2 YFSETQ. V was shortened by 4 bases and J by 1 base, with 12 bases between the two germline ends. This CDR3 spans 15 amino acids. The TCR comes from a woman aged 18-29 years with acute COVID-19. The sample consisted of PBMCs or T cells enriched from blood (not recorded which). This sequence joins TRBV5-1 and TRBJ2-1; unclear D gene. This CDR3 reads CASSPPDQSYNEQFF. For the CDR3, the DNA is TGCGCCAGCAGCCCCCCCGATCAGTCCTACAATGAGCAGTTCTTC. Filled out from reference TRBV5-1 and TRBJ2-1, the complete variable domain reads KAGVTQTPRYLIKTRGQQVTLSCSPISGHRSVSWYQQTPGQGLQFLFEYFSETQRNKGNFPGRFSGRQFSNSRSEMNVSTLELGDSALYLCASSPPDQSYNEQFFGPGTRLTVL.